This is a list of T cell receptor beta chains from one sample in a study of cytomegalovirus exposure and HLA in healthy donors. Generated by immunoSEQ multiplex PCR, the TCRdb table keeps only in-frame clones and is missing some. The sample contains 120,000 to 150,000 clones, roughly 79% of which appear only once. Sequenced material: PBMCs. The receptor source for this set is a male donor in good health and CMV-seronegative. CDR3s include the opening cysteine and the closing phenylalanine or tryptophan. A D gene is named only where the DNA matches it firmly. Clone size, where shown, is once, few, many, or a class for clones that have expanded.

j_call d_call clone_size v_call cdr3_aa cdr3_nt
TRBJ2-6 . once TRBV7-8 CASSKRGSSGANVLTF TGTGCCAGCAGCAAAAGAGGCAGCTCTGGGGCCAACGTCCTGACTTTC
TRBJ2-7 TRBD1 few TRBV25-1 CASSEYGQGSHEQYF TGTGCCAGCAGTGAATACGGACAGGGCTCCCACGAGCAGTACTTC
TRBJ2-1 . . TRBV4-2 CASSQVIGQSYNEQFF TGTGCCAGCAGCCAAGTAATTGGGCAGTCCTACAATGAGCAGTTCTTC
TRBJ2-7 . once TRBV29-1 CSVGRGRTYEQYF TGCAGCGTTGGTCGGGGGAGGACATACGAGCAGTACTTC
TRBJ2-5 . . TRBV7-9 CASSYDWEQETQYF TGTGCCAGCAGCTACGACTGGGAGCAAGAGACCCAGTACTTC
TRBJ2-7 . . TRBV7-9 CASSFDTYEQYF TGTGCCAGCAGCTTTGACACCTACGAGCAGTACTTC
TRBJ2-5 . . TRBV9 CASSRNIEVEETQYF TGTGCCAGCAGCAGAAATATAGAGGTGGAAGAGACCCAGTACTTC
TRBJ2-3 . . TRBV18 CASSPTTGYGATDTQYF TGTGCCAGCTCACCAACTACAGGGTATGGTGCCACAGATACGCAGTATTTT
TRBJ1-5 . . TRBV2 CASKALGLSNQPQHF TGTGCCAGCAAAGCGTTGGGGCTCAGCAATCAGCCCCAGCATTTT
TRBJ1-1 . . TRBV5-1 CASNPNGLTRTEAFF TGCGCCAGCAACCCCAACGGCCTGACTCGAACTGAAGCTTTCTTT
TRBJ2-1 TRBD2 . TRBV5-1 CASSLVAGNEQFF TGCGCCAGCAGCTTGGTAGCGGGCAATGAGCAGTTCTTC
TRBJ2-3 . . TRBV5-1 CASSAMGGGTDTQYF TGCGCCAGCAGCGCGATGGGGGGTGGCACAGATACGCAGTATTTT
TRBJ1-1 TRBD1 few TRBV30 CAWEGQGYTEAFF TGTGCCTGGGAGGGACAGGGATACACTGAAGCTTTCTTT
TRBJ2-5 TRBD1 . TRBV5-6 CASSLVRDRGLYQETQYF TGTGCCAGCAGCTTGGTTAGGGACAGGGGCCTATACCAAGAGACCCAGTACTTC
TRBJ1-1 . . TRBV27 CASSLLVGGRNAAFF TGTGCCAGCAGTTTATTAGTAGGAGGGCGGAATGCAGCTTTCTTT
TRBJ2-1 TRBD2 few TRBV6-5 CATRLEASGANEQFF TGTGCCACTAGGTTGGAGGCTAGCGGGGCCAATGAGCAGTTCTTC
TRBJ1-4 . . TRBV4-1 CASSHFTGAMNEKLFF TGCGCCAGCAGCCACTTTACAGGAGCTATGAATGAAAAACTGTTTTTT
TRBJ2-1 . . TRBV12-5 CASGLGLLGGEQFF TGTGCTAGTGGTTTGGGACTATTGGGCGGTGAGCAGTTCTTC
TRBJ2-3 TRBD1 . TRBV5-1 CASARDRPTDTQYF TGCGCCAGCGCTAGGGACAGGCCCACAGATACGCAGTATTTT
TRBJ2-3 . few TRBV7-8 CASSLFGGGYTDTQYF TGTGCCAGCAGCTTATTCGGCGGGGGCTACACAGATACGCAGTATTTT
TRBJ1-2 TRBD1 . TRBV9 CASSVSGTGDGYTF TGTGCCAGCAGCGTGTCCGGGACAGGGGATGGCTACACCTTC
TRBJ1-2 . . TRBV5-6 CASSEGVAGGTYGYTF TGTGCCAGCAGCGAGGGAGTAGCGGGAGGGACCTATGGCTACACCTTC
TRBJ2-7 TRBD2 . TRBV11-3 CASSLSGGDAYEQYF TGTGCCAGCAGCTTATCCGGGGGGGACGCCTACGAGCAGTACTTC
TRBJ2-3 . . TRBV5-8 CASPEIYTQYF TGTGCCAGCCCCGAGATTTATACGCAGTATTTT
TRBJ1-1 TRBD1 . TRBV14 CASSQDWWAGGTEAFF TGTGCCAGCAGCCAAGACTGGTGGGCAGGGGGCACTGAAGCTTTCTTT
TRBJ1-2 TRBD1 . TRBV6-1 CASREGQGERWGFNGYTF TGTGCCAGCAGAGAAGGACAGGGAGAAAGGTGGGGATTTAATGGCTACACCTTC
TRBJ2-5 TRBD2 . TRBV5-6 CASSFPQTSSGGARETQYF TGTGCCAGCAGCTTTCCCCAAACCTCTAGCGGGGGGGCCCGGGAGACCCAGTACTTC
TRBJ2-1 TRBD1 . TRBV9 CASSGQTGAVNEQFF TGTGCCAGCAGCGGGCAGACAGGGGCGGTCAATGAGCAGTTCTTC
TRBJ2-5 . . TRBV12-5 CASGTMRATPQETQYF TGTGCTAGTGGCACTATGAGGGCCACGCCACAAGAGACCCAGTACTTC
TRBJ2-7 TRBD1 . TRBV5-1 CASSPTGPYEQYF TGCGCCAGCAGCCCGACAGGGCCCTACGAGCAGTACTTC
TRBJ1-3 TRBD1 few TRBV9 CASSVRVGGTGFCLKGNTIYF TGTGCCAGCAGCGTACGTGTCGGGGGGACAGGGTTCTGTTTAAAGGGAAACACCATATATTTT
TRBJ2-7 . . TRBV7-9 CASSLQASTLPYEQYF TGTGCCAGCAGCTTACAAGCCTCGACACTTCCCTACGAGCAGTACTTC
TRBJ1-1 TRBD1 . TRBV5-1 CASSLRQGGVRGEAFF TGCGCCAGCAGCCTACGACAGGGTGGTGTCCGGGGTGAAGCTTTCTTT
TRBJ2-3 TRBD1 . TRBV15 CATSRKRQGRRADTQYF TGTGCCACCAGCAGAAAAAGACAGGGGCGTCGGGCAGATACGCAGTATTTT
TRBJ2-3 TRBD2 . TRBV7-8 CASSPPVRGGADTQYF TGTGCCAGCAGCCCCCCTGTTCGCGGGGGGGCAGATACGCAGTATTTT
TRBJ1-1 . . TRBV5-4 CASSPGGGSTEAFF TGTGCCAGCAGCCCCGGGGGAGGGAGCACTGAAGCTTTCTTT
TRBJ2-1 TRBD2 . TRBV5-1 CASSSGLAGGPVYEQFF TGCGCCAGCAGCTCGGGACTAGCGGGAGGGCCGGTCTATGAGCAGTTCTTC
TRBJ2-5 . . TRBV4-3 CASSQDLQIQETQYF TGCGCCAGCAGCCAAGATCTCCAGATCCAAGAGACCCAGTACTTC
TRBJ2-7 . . TRBV7-9 CASSLRGGPSYEQYF TGTGCCAGCAGCTTACGAGGGGGTCCCTCCTACGAGCAGTACTTC
TRBJ1-1 . . TRBV5-1 CASSLVEGIGAFF TGCGCCAGCAGCTTGGTGGAGGGGATTGGAGCTTTCTTT
TRBJ2-1 TRBD2 . TRBV29-1 CSLPGLAGEGQFF TGCAGCCTACCTGGACTAGCGGGAGAAGGGCAGTTCTTC
TRBJ2-7 . . TRBV30 CAWSVQGPSEQYF TGTGCCTGGAGTGTCCAGGGTCCCTCCGAGCAGTACTTC
TRBJ1-1 TRBD1 few TRBV7-8 CASSQGQPQVYTEAFF TGTGCCAGCAGCCAGGGACAGCCCCAGGTTTACACTGAAGCTTTCTTT
TRBJ1-1 . . TRBV15 CATSLGHSNTEAFF TGTGCCACCAGCCTAGGACACTCGAACACTGAAGCTTTCTTT
TRBJ1-5 TRBD1 . TRBV2 CASIGQGYQPQHF TGTGCCAGCATCGGACAGGGTTATCAGCCCCAGCATTTT
TRBJ1-2 TRBD1 . TRBV9 CASDRQGEGYTF TGTGCCAGCGATCGACAGGGGGAGGGCTACACCTTC
TRBJ1-1 . once TRBV6-5 CSSSYSLAVNTEAFF TGTTCCAGCAGTTACTCCTTGGCGGTGAACACTGAAGCTTTCTTT
TRBJ1-2 . . TRBV15 CATSTERTGHYGYTF TGTGCCACCAGCACCGAACGAACAGGACACTATGGCTACACCTTC
TRBJ1-1 . . TRBV5-1 CASSLDWNTEAFF TGCGCCAGCAGCTTGGACTGGAACACTGAAGCTTTCTTT
TRBJ1-6 . . TRBV15 CATSRDGTPGGDSPLHF TGTGCCACCAGCAGAGATGGTACGCCCGGAGGAGATTCACCCCTCCACTTT
TRBJ2-5 . . TRBV5-1 CARSLAGQGFQETQYF TGCGCCCGCAGCTTGGCCGGTCAGGGGTTCCAAGAGACCCAGTACTTC
TRBJ1-1 TRBD1 . TRBV27 CASSLSRRTGQGAFGEAFF TGTGCCAGCAGTTTATCTCGCCGGACTGGACAGGGGGCTTTCGGTGAAGCTTTCTTT
TRBJ1-2 TRBD1 . TRBV6-6 CASSYTQGATYGYTF TGTGCCAGCAGTTACACTCAGGGGGCTACCTATGGCTACACCTTC
TRBJ1-4 TRBD1 . TRBV5-1 CASSFNRGREKLFF TGCGCCAGCAGCTTTAACAGGGGACGGGAAAAACTGTTTTTT